This TCR beta chain was profiled in a study of cytomegalovirus exposure and HLA in healthy donors. Regarding the study as a whole: The presence/absence work took it that sequencing depth was about the same across donors. It has been reported that TCR beta sequences accurately predicted the HLA-A and HLA-B alleles of most subjects.

V dropped 8 bases and J dropped 7 bases, with 24 bases sitting between them. The CDR3 loop spans 16 amino acids. In germline, CDR1 is MDHEN, CDR2 SYDVKM. As concerns this clone: Its cognate antigen is unknown.

Amplification used 60 Vbeta primers and 13 Jbeta primers. In the original analysis: A follow-up analysis tallied 86 million or so unique TCR beta chains, about 11 million shared. Profiled with immunoSEQ multiplex PCR; TCRdb holds only in-frame clones, not every one. D and trimming were read from the DNA, whereas the V and J calls and clone size are those reported in that table. The specimen's table records 100,000 to 150,000 clones. Everyone who donated was a healthy bone marrow donor. The chain combines TRBV28 with TRBJ2-1, with a tentative D call TRBD2 (6 bases). Sequencing was carried out using PBMCs. The sequence was obtained from a man aged 30-40 years in good health and CMV-seronegative. Written as DNA, the CDR3 is TGTGCCAGCCGAGACTTCCCCGGAGGGCCTTGGAATGAGCAGTTCTTC. Translation: CASRDFPGGPWNEQFF.